This TCR beta chain was sequenced for a study of blood T cells in healthy people across ages (dated by TCRdb to about 2015). Turning to the overall study: In model experiments, template switching captured about one uniquely barcoded TCR beta cDNA molecule for every two T cells. The study measured age-related changes in TCR beta repertoire diversity using deep sequencing normalized with unique cDNA molecular identifiers. The donors were divided into four age groups: young (average around 17 years), middle-aged (roughly 42), aged (about 62) and long-lived (roughly 88). To avoid experimental bias, donors of different ages were spread randomly across the sequencing lanes. For two donors (one aged 18 to 30 and one aged 80 or older), the study analyzed two additional independent replicas of 1 million unique cDNA reads from the same blood draw. General findings and caveats noted by the study authors: Compared with the aged group, the long-lived group had more naive CD4+ T cells, fewer expanded clones and increased TCR diversity, suggesting age selection. Donor CMV infection status was unknown, potentially confounding age-related changes in expanded clonotypes. Estimates of total diversity from one million sequenced T cells were regarded as lower bounds and underestimates. Since profiling was done on bulk unsorted PBMCs, naive and antigen-experienced compartments could not be conclusively compared. Observed TCR beta diversity per million T cells fell roughly linearly with age, and a significant reduction was already apparent by age roughly 40. Observed TCR beta diversity correlated strongly with the percentage of naive T cells measured by flow cytometry.

The CDR3 covers 14 residues, taking in both the cysteine and the phenylalanine. The DNA shown is the 42-base CDR3, in frame from base 1. The library came from 5' RACE. Sequencing was performed on an Illumina HiSeq 2500. A second roughly 6 to 12 cycle PCR used a sample-barcoded 5' primer and a J-beta primer mix. Each TCR beta cDNA molecule received a unique molecular identifier from a template-switch 5' adaptor carrying 12 random nucleotides. Each sample yielded at least 3 million CDR3-containing paired-end reads. First-strand cDNA synthesis was performed from all RNA using the Mint cDNA synthesis kit, with priming by a TRBC-specific oligonucleotide. All cDNA was treated with uracil-DNA glycosylase and then went through a first 18-cycle PCR with the universal primers M1SS and BC2_uni_R. On the authors' methods: Each sample was normalized by randomly selecting 1 million high-quality reads, each carrying a distinct molecular identifier. Instead of being binned into consensus sequences, reads with shared molecular identifiers were discarded. MiTCR, run with a Q25 quality threshold and the strictest error-elimination algorithm, handled CDR3 identification, clonotype clustering and error correction. A nonparametric unseen species model with Euler transformation was used to estimate a lower bound on total TCR beta diversity. TCRdb trimmed the raw reads at Q25, called clones with MiXCR and kept productive beta chains. Rows matching on CDR3 protein sequence are summarized as one entry with the most common DNA and genes. TCRdb's processing, not the authors' own work, is the source of the V and J calls. The sample yields about 680,000 distinct CDR3 sequences; about half were counted once. The ten most abundant clones make up under 35% of the sample.

Systemically healthy Caucasian individuals from Russia, 39 in total and aged about 6 to 90 years, were included as donors. Each donor gave roughly 11 milliliters of peripheral blood, drawn into EDTA-treated Vacutainer tubes. Ficoll-Paque density-gradient centrifugation was used to isolate PBMCs, with at least 6.5 million per sample. Trizol reagent was used to extract total RNA from PBMCs, with at least 6 micrograms per sample. The percentages of naive CD45RAhigh/CD27high T cells were determined by flow cytometry on a PBMC aliquot from every donor. On this clonotype itself: No cognate antigen has been identified for it. No base quality information exists; no much larger clone differs at one position.

Sequenced input: blood. The chain joins TRBV21-1 to TRBJ2-7; TRBD1, the table's D call, lacks a check against the DNA. TRBV21-1 is listed as a pseudogene. The receptor was isolated from a woman aged 55-75 years in good health. This receptor carries the CDR3 CASSAWDRDNEQYF. The DNA sequence is TGTGCCAGCAGCGCTTGGGACAGGGACAATGAGCAGTACTTC.